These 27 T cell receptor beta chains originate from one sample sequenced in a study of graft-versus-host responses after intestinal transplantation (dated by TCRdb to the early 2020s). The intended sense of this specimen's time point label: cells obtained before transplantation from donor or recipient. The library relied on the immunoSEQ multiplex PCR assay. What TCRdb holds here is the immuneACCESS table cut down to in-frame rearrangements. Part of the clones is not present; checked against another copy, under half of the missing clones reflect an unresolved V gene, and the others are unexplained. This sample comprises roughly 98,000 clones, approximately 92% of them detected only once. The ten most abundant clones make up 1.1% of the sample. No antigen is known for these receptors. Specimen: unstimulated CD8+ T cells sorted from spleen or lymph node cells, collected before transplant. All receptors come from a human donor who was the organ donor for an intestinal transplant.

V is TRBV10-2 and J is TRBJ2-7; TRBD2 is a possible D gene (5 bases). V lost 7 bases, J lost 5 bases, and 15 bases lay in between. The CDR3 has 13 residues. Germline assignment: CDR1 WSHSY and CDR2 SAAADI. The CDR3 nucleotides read TGCGCCAGCATAGGCGGGTTGAGGCACGAGCAGTACTTC. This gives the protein CASIGGLRHEQYF.

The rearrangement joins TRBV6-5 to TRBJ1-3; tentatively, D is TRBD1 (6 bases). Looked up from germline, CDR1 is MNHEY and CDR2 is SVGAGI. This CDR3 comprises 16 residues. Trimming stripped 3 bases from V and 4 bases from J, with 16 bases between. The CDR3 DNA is TGTGCCAGCAGTTATTCCCAGGGGCTCCACGGAAACACCATATATTTT. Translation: CASSYSQGLHGNTIYF.

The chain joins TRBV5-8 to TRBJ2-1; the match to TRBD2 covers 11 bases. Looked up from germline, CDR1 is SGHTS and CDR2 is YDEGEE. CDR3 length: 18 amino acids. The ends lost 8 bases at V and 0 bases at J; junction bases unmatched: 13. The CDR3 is CARGFSGRAQSSYNEQFF. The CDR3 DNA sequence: TGTGCCAGGGGATTTAGCGGGAGGGCTCAGAGCTCCTACAATGAGCAGTTCTTC. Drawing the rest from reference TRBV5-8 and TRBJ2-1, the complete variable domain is EAGVTQSPTHLIKTRGQQATLRCSPISGHTSVYWYQQALGLGLQFLLWYDEGEERNRGNFPPRFSGRQFPNYSSELNVNALELEDSALYLCARGFSGRAQSSYNEQFFGPGTRLTVL.

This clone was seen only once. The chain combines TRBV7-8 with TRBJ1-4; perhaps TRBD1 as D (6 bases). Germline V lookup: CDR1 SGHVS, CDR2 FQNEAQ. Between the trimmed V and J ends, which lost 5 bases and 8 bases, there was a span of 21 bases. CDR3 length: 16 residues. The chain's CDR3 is CASSARLQGRGEKLFF. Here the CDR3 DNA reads TGTGCCAGCAGCGCCAGGCTTCAGGGGCGTGGGGAAAAACTGTTTTTT.

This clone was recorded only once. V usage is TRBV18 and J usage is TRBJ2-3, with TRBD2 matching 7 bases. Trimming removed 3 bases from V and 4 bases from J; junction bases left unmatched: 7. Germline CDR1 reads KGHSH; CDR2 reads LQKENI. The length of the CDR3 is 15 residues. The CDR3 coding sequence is TGTGCCAGCTCACCCCGGACTAGGTGGTCAGATACGCAGTATTTT. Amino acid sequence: CASSPRTRWSDTQYF.

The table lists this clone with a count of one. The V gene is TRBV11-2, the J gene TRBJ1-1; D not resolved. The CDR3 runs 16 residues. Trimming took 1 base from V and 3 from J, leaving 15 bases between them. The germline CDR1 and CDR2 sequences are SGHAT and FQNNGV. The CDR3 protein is CASSLVGGLKDTEAFF. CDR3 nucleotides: TGTGCCAGCAGCTTAGTGGGAGGGCTTAAAGACACTGAAGCTTTCTTT.

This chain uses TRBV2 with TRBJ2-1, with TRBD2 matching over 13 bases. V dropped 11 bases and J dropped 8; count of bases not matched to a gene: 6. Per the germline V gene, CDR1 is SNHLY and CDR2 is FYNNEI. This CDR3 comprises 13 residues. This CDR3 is CAGGLAGFHEQFF. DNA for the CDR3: TGTGCCGGGGGACTAGCGGGATTTCATGAGCAGTTCTTC.

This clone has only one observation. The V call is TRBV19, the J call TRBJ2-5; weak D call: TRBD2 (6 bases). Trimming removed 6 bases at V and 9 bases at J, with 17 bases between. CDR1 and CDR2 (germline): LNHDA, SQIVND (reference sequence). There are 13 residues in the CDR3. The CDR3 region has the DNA TGTGCCAGTAGCGTCGGGACTCCGGGAGCCCAGTACTTC. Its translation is CASSVGTPGAQYF.

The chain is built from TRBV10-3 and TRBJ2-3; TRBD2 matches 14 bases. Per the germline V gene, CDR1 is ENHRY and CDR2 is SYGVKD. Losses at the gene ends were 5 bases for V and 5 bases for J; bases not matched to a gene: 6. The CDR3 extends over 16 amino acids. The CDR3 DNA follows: TGTGCCATCAGTCCCCGACTAGCGGGAGGGGAAGATACGCAGTATTTT. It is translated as CAISPRLAGGEDTQYF.

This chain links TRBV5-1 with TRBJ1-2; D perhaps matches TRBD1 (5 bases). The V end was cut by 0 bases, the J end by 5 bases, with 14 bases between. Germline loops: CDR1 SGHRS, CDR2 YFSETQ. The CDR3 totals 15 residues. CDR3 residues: CASSLGLGADYGYTF. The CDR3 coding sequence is TGCGCCAGCAGCTTGGGGCTTGGGGCGGATTATGGCTACACCTTC.

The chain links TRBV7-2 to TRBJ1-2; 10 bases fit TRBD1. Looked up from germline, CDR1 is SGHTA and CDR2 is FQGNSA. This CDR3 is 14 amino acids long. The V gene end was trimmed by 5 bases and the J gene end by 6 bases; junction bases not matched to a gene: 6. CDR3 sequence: CASSHPGTGDGYTF. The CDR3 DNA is TGTGCCAGCAGCCATCCCGGGACAGGGGATGGCTACACCTTC.

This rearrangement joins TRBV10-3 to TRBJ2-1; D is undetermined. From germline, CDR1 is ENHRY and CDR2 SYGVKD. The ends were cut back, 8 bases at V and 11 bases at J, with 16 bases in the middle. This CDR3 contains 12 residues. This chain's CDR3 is CAIRNSLMKQFF. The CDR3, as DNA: TGTGCCATCCGTAACTCCTTAATGAAGCAGTTCTTC.

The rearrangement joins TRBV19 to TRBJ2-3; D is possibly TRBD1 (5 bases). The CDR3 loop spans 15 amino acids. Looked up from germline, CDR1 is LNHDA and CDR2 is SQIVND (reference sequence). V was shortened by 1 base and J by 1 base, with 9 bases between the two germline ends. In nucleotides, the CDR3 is TGTGCCAGTAGTATAGTCCAGGGTCGCACAGATACGCAGTATTTT. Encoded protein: CASSIVQGRTDTQYF.

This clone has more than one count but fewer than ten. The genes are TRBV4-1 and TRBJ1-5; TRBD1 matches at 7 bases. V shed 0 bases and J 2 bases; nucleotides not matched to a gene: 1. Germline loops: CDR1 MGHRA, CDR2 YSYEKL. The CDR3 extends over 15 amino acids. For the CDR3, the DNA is TGCGCCAGCAGCCAAGATGGGACAGGCAATCAGCCCCAGCATTTT. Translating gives CASSQDGTGNQPQHF.

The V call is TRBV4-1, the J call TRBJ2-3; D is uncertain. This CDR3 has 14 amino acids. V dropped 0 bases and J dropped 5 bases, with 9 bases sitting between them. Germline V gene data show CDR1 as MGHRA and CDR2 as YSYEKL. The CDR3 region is CASSQDLRGDTQYF. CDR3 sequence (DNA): TGCGCCAGCAGCCAAGATCTGCGTGGAGATACGCAGTATTTT.

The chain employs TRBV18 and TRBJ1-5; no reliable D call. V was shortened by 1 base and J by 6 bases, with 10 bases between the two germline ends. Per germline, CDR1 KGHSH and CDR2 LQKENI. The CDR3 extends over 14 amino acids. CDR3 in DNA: TGTGCCAGCTCACCACGCGCTCGCGGTCAGCCCCAGCATTTT. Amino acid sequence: CASSPRARGQPQHF.

The CDR3 coding sequence is TGCGCCAGCAGCCAAGAGAATCACGGCGGGATTGACTATGGCTACACCTTC. Its protein is CASSQENHGGIDYGYTF. This sequence joins TRBV4-3 and TRBJ1-2, with D hard to call. The CDR3 contains 17 residues. V lost 0 bases and J 3 bases, leaving 17 bases between the germline ends. Germline CDR1 and CDR2: LGHNA and YSLEER.

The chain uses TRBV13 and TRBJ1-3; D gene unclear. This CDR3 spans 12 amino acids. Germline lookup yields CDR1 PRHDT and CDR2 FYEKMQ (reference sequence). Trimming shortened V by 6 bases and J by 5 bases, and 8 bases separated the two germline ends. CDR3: CASRDTRNTIYF. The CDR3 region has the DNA TGTGCCAGCAGAGACACACGAAACACCATATATTTT.

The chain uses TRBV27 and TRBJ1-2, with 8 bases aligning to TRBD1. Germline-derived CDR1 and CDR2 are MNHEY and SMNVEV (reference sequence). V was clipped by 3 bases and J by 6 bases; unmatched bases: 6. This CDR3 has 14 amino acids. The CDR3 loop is CASSFRQGADGYTF. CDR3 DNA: TGTGCCAGCAGTTTCCGCCAGGGGGCCGATGGCTACACCTTC.

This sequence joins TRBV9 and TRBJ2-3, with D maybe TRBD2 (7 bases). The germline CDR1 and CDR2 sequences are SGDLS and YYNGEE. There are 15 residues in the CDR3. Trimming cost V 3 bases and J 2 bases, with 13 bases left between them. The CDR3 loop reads CASSGRGGDTDTQYF. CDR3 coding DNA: TGTGCCAGCAGCGGGAGGGGGGGGGACACAGATACGCAGTATTTT. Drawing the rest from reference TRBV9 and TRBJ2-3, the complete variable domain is DSGVTQTPKHLITATGQRVTLRCSPRSGDLSVYWYQQSLDQGLQFLIQYYNGEERAKGNILERFSAQQFPDLHSELNLSSLELGDSALYFCASSGRGGDTDTQYFGPGTRLTVL.

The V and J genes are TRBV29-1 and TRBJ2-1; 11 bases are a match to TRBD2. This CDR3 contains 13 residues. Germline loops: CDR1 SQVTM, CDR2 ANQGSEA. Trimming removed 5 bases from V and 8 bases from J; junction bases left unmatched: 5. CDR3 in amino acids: CSVPGLAEYEQFF. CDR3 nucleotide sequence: TGCAGCGTTCCGGGACTAGCGGAGTATGAGCAGTTCTTC.

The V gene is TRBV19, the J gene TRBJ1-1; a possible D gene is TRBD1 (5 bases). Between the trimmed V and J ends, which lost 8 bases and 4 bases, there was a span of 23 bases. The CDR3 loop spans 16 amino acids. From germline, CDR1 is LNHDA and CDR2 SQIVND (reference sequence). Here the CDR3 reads CASVPATLGGSTEAFF. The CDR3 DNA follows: TGTGCCAGTGTTCCCGCGACGTTGGGGGGGAGCACTGAAGCTTTCTTT.

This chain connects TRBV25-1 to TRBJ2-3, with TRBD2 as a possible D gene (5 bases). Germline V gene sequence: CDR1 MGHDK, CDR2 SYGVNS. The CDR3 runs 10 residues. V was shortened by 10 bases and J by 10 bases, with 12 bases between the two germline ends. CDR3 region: CATATEAQYF. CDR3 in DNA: TGTGCCACCGCGACGGAGGCGCAGTATTTT.

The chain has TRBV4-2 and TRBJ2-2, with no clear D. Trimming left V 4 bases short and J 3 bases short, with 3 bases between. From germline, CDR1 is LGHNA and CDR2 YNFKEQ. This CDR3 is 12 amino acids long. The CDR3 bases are TGTGCCAGCAGCCCGTACACCGGGGAGCTGTTTTTT. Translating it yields CASSPYTGELFF.

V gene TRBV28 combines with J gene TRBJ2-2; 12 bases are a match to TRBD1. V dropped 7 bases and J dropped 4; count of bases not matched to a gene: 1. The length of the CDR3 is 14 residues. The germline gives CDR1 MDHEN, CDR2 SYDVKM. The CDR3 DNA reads TGTGCCAGCATGGGACAGGGGGCCACCGGGGAGCTGTTTTTT. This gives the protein CASMGQGATGELFF.

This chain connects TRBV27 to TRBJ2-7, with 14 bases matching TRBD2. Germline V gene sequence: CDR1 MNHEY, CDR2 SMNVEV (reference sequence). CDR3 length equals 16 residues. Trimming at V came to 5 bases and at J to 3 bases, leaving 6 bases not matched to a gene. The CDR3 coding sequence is TGTGCCAGCAGTCCCAGGGGGACTAGCGGGAGCTACGAGCAGTACTTC. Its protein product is CASSPRGTSGSYEQYF.

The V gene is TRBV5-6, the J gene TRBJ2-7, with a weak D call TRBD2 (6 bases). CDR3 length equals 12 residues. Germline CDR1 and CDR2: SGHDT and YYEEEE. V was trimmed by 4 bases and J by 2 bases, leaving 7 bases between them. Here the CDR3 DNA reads TGTGCCAGCAGCGGGGGGACCTACGAGCAGTACTTC. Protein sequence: CASSGGTYEQYF.